What follows are 21 T cell receptor beta chains derived from one specimen sequenced in a study of blood T cell repertoires in COVID-19. Sequenced by immunoSEQ multiplex PCR; TCRdb stores in-frame clones only, minus some. The table shows 200,000 to 250,000 clones, with approximately 90% occurring only once. The specimen sequenced was peripheral blood. Receptors originate from a woman between 45 and 60 years old with COVID-19, enrolled during active disease.

The rearrangement joins TRBV7-9 to TRBJ1-2, with a tentative D call TRBD1 (6 bases). The germline V and J ends were trimmed by 5 bases and 4 bases, with 11 bases remaining between them. The CDR3 length is 13 residues. Germline V gives CDR1 SEHNR, CDR2 FQNEAQ (reference sequence). As DNA, the CDR3 is TGTGCCAGCAGCAAGGACAGCGTCTATGGCTACACCTTC. Protein product: CASSKDSVYGYTF.

The rearrangement joins TRBV11-2 to TRBJ2-3, with D perhaps matching TRBD2 (5 bases). V was trimmed by 1 base and J by 0 bases, leaving 8 bases between them. Germline CDR1 and CDR2: SGHAT and FQNNGV. This CDR3 is 15 amino acids long. The CDR3 DNA reads TGTGCCAGCAGCTTAGGGTCGGGAAGCACAGATACGCAGTATTTT. Translated, it gives CASSLGSGSTDTQYF.

V is TRBV5-1 and J is TRBJ2-1; a weak D match, TRBD2 (6 bases). Germline assignment: CDR1 SGHRS and CDR2 YFSETQ. This CDR3 contains 16 residues. V was pared by 4 bases and J by 4 bases, with 18 bases between. The CDR3 spells CASSPSGTLRYNEQFF. As DNA, the CDR3 is TGCGCCAGCAGCCCCTCGGGGACTTTACGTTACAATGAGCAGTTCTTC.

This chain connects TRBV5-6 to TRBJ1-1, with 8 positions matching TRBD1. The CDR3 extends over 15 amino acids. V dropped 3 bases and J dropped 1; count of bases not matched to a gene: 5. In germline, CDR1 is SGHDT, CDR2 YYEEEE. The CDR3 region has the DNA TGTGCCAGCAGCTACCCCGGGACAGGGAACACTGAAGCTTTCTTT. Residues: CASSYPGTGNTEAFF. Using reference TRBV5-6 and TRBJ1-1 for the parts outside the CDR3, the full variable domain is DAGVTQSPTHLIKTRGQQVTLRCSPKSGHDTVSWYQQALGQGPQFIFQYYEEEERQRGNFPDRFSGHQFPNYSSELNVNALLLGDSALYLCASSYPGTGNTEAFFGQGTRLTVV.

This chain links TRBV11-3 with TRBJ2-6, with D unclear. CDR1 is SGHNT, CDR2 YENEEA, per germline. Between the trimmed V and J ends, which lost 1 base and 0 bases, there was a span of 10 bases. The CDR3 spans 17 residues. Here the CDR3 reads CASSLVGSLSGANVLTF. CDR3 in DNA: TGTGCCAGCAGCTTAGTGGGCAGCCTCTCTGGGGCCAACGTCCTGACTTTC.

This clone was seen a few times. The V call is TRBV19, the J call TRBJ2-7; possibly TRBD2 for D (6 bases). The CDR3 is 15 amino acids. V dropped 9 bases and J dropped 6 bases, with 24 bases sitting between them. Germline assignment: CDR1 LNHDA and CDR2 SQIVND (reference sequence). CDR3 sequence (DNA): TGTGCCAGCAGGAGTAGTGGGTGGGCCGGGGGCGAGCAGTACTTC. As protein: CASRSSGWAGGEQYF.

Only a few counts were recorded for this clone. The chain is built from TRBV11-1 and TRBJ1-1, with unresolved D. The V end lost 1 base, the J end lost 1 base, and 7 bases lay between the germline ends. The CDR3 runs 14 residues. Germline CDR1 and CDR2: SGHAT and FQDESV (reference sequence). CDR3 sequence reads: CASSLGARNTEAFF. The CDR3 DNA sequence: TGTGCCAGCAGCTTAGGGGCAAGGAACACTGAAGCTTTCTTT.

The V gene is TRBV7-9, the J gene TRBJ2-5; 11 nucleotides agree with TRBD2. Germline lookup yields CDR1 SEHNR and CDR2 FQNEAQ (reference sequence). With V trimmed by 2 bases and J by 4 bases, 6 bases remained unmatched. The length of the CDR3 is 16 residues. Written as DNA, the CDR3 is TGTGCCAGCAGCTTACTAGCGGGGGGCCGGGGAGAGACCCAGTACTTC. Its protein is CASSLLAGGRGETQYF. Full variable domain (missing parts from reference TRBV7-9 and TRBJ2-5): DTGVSQNPRHKITKRGQNVTFRCDPISEHNRLYWYRQTLGQGPEFLTYFQNEAQLEKSRLLSDRFSAERPKGSFSTLEIQRTEQGDSAMYLCASSLLAGGRGETQYFGPGTRLLVL.

This rearrangement joins TRBV5-4 to TRBJ2-5; the D gene is possibly TRBD1 (5 bases). Germline CDR1 and CDR2: SGHNT and YYREEE (reference sequence). V shed 0 bases and J shed 5 bases, with 8 bases lying between them. This CDR3 is 13 amino acids long. The CDR3 DNA reads as TGTGCCAGCAGCTTGGGGAACAGGGAGACCCAGTACTTC. Its translation: CASSLGNRETQYF.

V usage is TRBV11-2 and J usage is TRBJ1-2; D not certain. Trimming pared 4 bases from V and 8 bases from J, leaving 8 bases between. CDR3 length: 11 amino acids. CDR1 and CDR2 (germline): SGHAT, FQNNGV. This chain's CDR3 is CASSSLGGYTF. CDR3 bases: TGTGCCAGCAGCTCCCTTGGCGGCTACACCTTC.

The V call is TRBV2, the J call TRBJ2-1, with TRBD2 matching over 8 bases. V shed 2 bases, J shed 4 bases, and the junction held 7 bases outside the gene matches. CDR3 size: 16 residues. Germline assignment: CDR1 SNHLY and CDR2 FYNNEI. In nucleotides, the CDR3 is TGTGCCAGCAGTGAATCGGCGGGGGGCCTTTACAATGAGCAGTTCTTC. It is translated as CASSESAGGLYNEQFF.

The chain joins TRBV21-1 to TRBJ1-5; the tabulated D call, TRBD1, remains unverified against the DNA. TRBV21-1 is classified as a pseudogene. This CDR3 contains 14 residues. Here the CDR3 reads CASSKQGTGQPQHF. The CDR3 DNA is TGTGCCAGCAGCAAGCAGGGAACGGGCCAGCCCCAGCATTTT.

The chain is built from TRBV9 and TRBJ2-1; maybe TRBD1 (5 bases). Germline V gene sequence: CDR1 SGDLS, CDR2 YYNGEE. V dropped 0 bases and J dropped 3 bases, with 10 bases sitting between them. This CDR3 region has 15 residues. The CDR3 DNA is TGTGCCAGCAGCGTAGAGGGGTCCGACTACAATGAGCAGTTCTTC. Protein: CASSVEGSDYNEQFF.

This sequence joins TRBV7-9 and TRBJ2-7; weak D call: TRBD2 (7 bases). The V end lost 2 bases, the J end lost 4 bases, and 18 bases lay between the germline ends. Germline V gives CDR1 SEHNR, CDR2 FQNEAQ (reference sequence). This CDR3 has 16 residues. CDR3 coding DNA: TGTGCCAGCAGCTTAAGGGGGGGTCAAATTCCATACGAGCAGTACTTC. Translation gives CASSLRGGQIPYEQYF.

The chain carries TRBV6-5 and TRBJ2-4; TRBD2 might be the D (6 bases). Germline V gives CDR1 MNHEY, CDR2 SVGAGI. This CDR3 is 15 amino acids long. The ends were cut back, 10 bases at V and 0 bases at J, with 16 bases in the middle. The CDR3 DNA reads TGTGCCACCCAAGGGCTAGCGCGAGCCAAAAACATTCAGTACTTC. It is translated as CATQGLARAKNIQYF.

CDR3 sequence reads: CASRGERGQPQHF. The CDR3 nucleotides read TGTGCCAGCCGGGGGGAAAGGGGCCAGCCCCAGCATTTT. The gene calls are TRBV6-5 and TRBJ1-5; a possible D gene is TRBD1 (5 bases). The germline V gene has CDR1 MNHEY and CDR2 SVGAGI. Deletions cut 8 bases from V and 7 bases from J, with 15 bases between. The CDR3 is 13 residues long.

CDR3 coding DNA: TGTGCCAGCAGTAGGGGGACAGGGCTGAACACTGAAGCTTTCTTT. Its translation is CASSRGTGLNTEAFF. The chain couples TRBV6-5 to TRBJ1-1, with TRBD1 matching over 9 bases. The CDR3 has 15 amino acids. Germline V CDR1 and CDR2: MNHEY, SVGAGI. V was pared by 5 bases and J by 0 bases, with 4 bases of the junction left unmatched.

The CDR3 loop is CASNRGYTDTQYF. The CDR3 nucleotides read TGTGCCAGCAACCGGGGATACACAGATACGCAGTATTTT. This sequence joins TRBV7-2 and TRBJ2-3; TRBD2 is a possible D gene (5 bases). Deletions cut 7 bases from V and 2 bases from J, with 10 bases between. This CDR3 is 13 amino acids long. CDR1 is SGHTA and CDR2 is FQGNSA in the germline V gene.

The rearrangement joins TRBV5-6 to TRBJ2-2, with D unclear. V was cut by 4 bases and J by 1 base, with 8 bases left in between. Germline V gene sequence: CDR1 SGHDT, CDR2 YYEEEE. The CDR3 sequence is 14 residues long. The CDR3 DNA sequence: TGTGCCAGCAGCACCTATAAGAACACCGGGGAGCTGTTTTTT. This encodes CASSTYKNTGELFF.

V gene TRBV10-1 combines with J gene TRBJ1-1; maybe TRBD1 (6 bases). The CDR3 is 15 residues long. The germline V gene encodes CDR1 WNHNN and CDR2 SYGVQD (reference sequence). The ends were cut back, 3 bases at V and 0 bases at J, with 11 bases in the middle. In DNA, the CDR3 is TGCGCCAGCAGTGATGGGGGCCTCATGAACACTGAAGCTTTCTTT. It encodes CASSDGGLMNTEAFF.

The chain carries TRBV6-9 and TRBJ1-1, with 9 bases lining up with TRBD1. CDR3 size: 13 residues. Germline V CDR1 and CDR2: MNHGY, SVAAGI. Trimming cost V 4 bases and J 5 bases; bases outside gene matches: 2. The CDR3 is CASSLDRGTEAFF. The DNA for the CDR3 is TGTGCCAGCAGTTTAGACAGGGGGACTGAAGCTTTCTTT.